This T cell receptor beta chain came from a study of graft-versus-host responses after intestinal transplantation. Across the study: Grafts that recipients had were multivisceral, liver-intestinal, or isolated intestinal transplants. Overall study findings and caveats: Investigators detected GvH clones in recipient marrow, with some emerging earlier in ileum or blood.

Measured with immunoSEQ multiplex PCR; TCRdb has only the in-frame clones, and not every one. The table records roughly 120,000 clones, approximately 92% of them present only once. Comments on this clone: Its antigen is unidentified.

Trimming cost V 3 bases and J 8 bases, with 9 bases left between them. This CDR3 spans 12 amino acids. The V gene's germline CDR1 is SEHNR and CDR2 FQNEAQ (reference sequence). The sample here was unstimulated CD8+ T cells sorted from spleen or lymph node cells, taken before intestinal transplant. This TCR was recovered from a human donor who received an intestinal transplant. The V and J genes are TRBV7-9 and TRBJ2-3, with D maybe TRBD2 (5 bases). This CDR3 reads CASSFDGVTQYF. In DNA form, the CDR3 reads TGTGCCAGCAGCTTTGACGGGGTTACGCAGTATTTT.